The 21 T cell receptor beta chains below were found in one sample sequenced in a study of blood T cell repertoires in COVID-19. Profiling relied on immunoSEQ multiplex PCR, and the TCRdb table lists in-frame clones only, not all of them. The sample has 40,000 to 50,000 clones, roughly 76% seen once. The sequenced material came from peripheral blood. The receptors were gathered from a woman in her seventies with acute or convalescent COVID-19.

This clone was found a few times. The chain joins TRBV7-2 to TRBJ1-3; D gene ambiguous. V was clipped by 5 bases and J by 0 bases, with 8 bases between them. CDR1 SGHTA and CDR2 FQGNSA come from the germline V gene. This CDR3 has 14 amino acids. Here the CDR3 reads CASSLTYSGNTIYF. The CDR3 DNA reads TGTGCCAGCAGCCTTACCTACTCTGGAAACACCATATATTTT.

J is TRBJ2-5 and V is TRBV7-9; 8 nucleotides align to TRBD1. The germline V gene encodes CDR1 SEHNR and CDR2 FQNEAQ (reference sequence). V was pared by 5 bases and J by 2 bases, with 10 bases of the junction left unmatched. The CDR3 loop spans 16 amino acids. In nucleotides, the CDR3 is TGTGCCAGCAGCGGGACAGGAGATACCATACAAGAGACCCAGTACTTC. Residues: CASSGTGDTIQETQYF.

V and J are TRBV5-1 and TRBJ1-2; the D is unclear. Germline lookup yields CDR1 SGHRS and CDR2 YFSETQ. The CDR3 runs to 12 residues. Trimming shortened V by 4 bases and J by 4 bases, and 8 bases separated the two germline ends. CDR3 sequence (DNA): TGCGCCAGCAGCCCAAGCACCTATGGCTACACCTTC. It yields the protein CASSPSTYGYTF.

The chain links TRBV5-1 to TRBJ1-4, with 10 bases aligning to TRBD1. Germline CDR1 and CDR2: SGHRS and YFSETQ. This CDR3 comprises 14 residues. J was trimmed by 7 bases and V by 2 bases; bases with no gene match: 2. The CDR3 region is CASSFRDRGEKLFF. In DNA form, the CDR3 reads TGCGCCAGCAGCTTCCGGGACAGGGGTGAAAAACTGTTTTTT. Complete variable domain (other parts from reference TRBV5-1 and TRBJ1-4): KAGVTQTPRYLIKTRGQQVTLSCSPISGHRSVSWYQQTPGQGLQFLFEYFSETQRNKGNFPGRFSGRQFSNSRSEMNVSTLELGDSALYLCASSFRDRGEKLFFGSGTQLSVL.

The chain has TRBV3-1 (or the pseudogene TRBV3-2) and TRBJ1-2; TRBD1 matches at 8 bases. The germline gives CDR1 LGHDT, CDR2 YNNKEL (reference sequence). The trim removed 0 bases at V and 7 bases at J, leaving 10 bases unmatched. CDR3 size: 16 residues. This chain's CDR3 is CASSQDWTGRSGGYTF. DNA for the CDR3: TGTGCCAGCAGCCAAGATTGGACAGGGAGAAGTGGTGGCTACACCTTC.

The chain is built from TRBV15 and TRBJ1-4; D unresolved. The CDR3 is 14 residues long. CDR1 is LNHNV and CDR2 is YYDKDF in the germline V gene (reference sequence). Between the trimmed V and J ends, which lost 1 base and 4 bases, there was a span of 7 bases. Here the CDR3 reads CATSRGQVNEKLFF. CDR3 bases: TGTGCCACCAGCAGAGGGCAGGTTAATGAAAAACTGTTTTTT.

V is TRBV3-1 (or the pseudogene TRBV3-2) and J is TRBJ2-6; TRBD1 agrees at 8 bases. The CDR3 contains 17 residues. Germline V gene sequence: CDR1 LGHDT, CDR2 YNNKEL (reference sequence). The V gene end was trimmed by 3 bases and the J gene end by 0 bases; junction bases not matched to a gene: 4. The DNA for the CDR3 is TGTGCCAGCAGCCATGGACAGGGCCGCTCTGGGGCCAACGTCCTGACTTTC. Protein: CASSHGQGRSGANVLTF.

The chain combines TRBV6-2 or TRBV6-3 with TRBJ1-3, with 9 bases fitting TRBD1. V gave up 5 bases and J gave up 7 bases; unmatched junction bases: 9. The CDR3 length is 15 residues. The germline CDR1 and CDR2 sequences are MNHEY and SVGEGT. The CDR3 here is CASSRPGTGSNTIYF. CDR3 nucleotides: TGTGCCAGCAGTCGGCCGGGGACAGGGAGCAACACCATATATTTT.

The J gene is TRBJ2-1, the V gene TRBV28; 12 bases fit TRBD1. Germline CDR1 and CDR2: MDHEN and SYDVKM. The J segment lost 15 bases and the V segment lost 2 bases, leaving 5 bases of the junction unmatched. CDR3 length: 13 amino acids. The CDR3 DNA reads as TGTGCCAGCAGTTTAAGGGACAGGGGGCGTTGGTTCTTC. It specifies CASSLRDRGRWFF.

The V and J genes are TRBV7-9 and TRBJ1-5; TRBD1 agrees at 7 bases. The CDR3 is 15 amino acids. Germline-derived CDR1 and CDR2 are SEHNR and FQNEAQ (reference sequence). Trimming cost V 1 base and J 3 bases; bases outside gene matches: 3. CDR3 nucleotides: TGTGCCAGCAGCTTAGGGGACAGCTACAATCAGCCCCAGCATTTT. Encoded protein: CASSLGDSYNQPQHF.

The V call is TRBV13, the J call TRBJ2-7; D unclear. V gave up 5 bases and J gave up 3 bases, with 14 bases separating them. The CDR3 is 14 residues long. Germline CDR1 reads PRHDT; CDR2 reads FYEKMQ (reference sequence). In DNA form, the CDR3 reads TGTGCCAGCAGCACGAGTCCCGAAAACTACGAGCAGTACTTC. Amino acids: CASSTSPENYEQYF.

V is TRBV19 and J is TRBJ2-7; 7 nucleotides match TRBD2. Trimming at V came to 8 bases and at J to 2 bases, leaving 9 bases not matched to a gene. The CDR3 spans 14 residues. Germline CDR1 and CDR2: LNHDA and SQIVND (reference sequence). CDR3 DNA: TGTGCCAGTGGGCCGGGGGAGGGCCCCTACGAGCAGTACTTC. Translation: CASGPGEGPYEQYF.

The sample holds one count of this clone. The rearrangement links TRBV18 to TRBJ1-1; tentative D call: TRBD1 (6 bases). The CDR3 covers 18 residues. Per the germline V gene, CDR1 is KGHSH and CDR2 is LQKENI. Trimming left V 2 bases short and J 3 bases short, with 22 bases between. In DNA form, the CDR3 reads TGTGCCAGCTCACCAGGGCTGAAATACGGGGGGCTGGACACTGAAGCTTTCTTT. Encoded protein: CASSPGLKYGGLDTEAFF.

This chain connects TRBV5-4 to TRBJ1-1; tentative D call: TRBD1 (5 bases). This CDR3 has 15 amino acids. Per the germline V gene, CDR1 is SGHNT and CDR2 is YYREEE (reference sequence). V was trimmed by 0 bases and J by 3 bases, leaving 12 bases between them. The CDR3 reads CASSLGGGADTEAFF. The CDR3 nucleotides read TGTGCCAGCAGCTTGGGCGGGGGAGCGGACACTGAAGCTTTCTTT.

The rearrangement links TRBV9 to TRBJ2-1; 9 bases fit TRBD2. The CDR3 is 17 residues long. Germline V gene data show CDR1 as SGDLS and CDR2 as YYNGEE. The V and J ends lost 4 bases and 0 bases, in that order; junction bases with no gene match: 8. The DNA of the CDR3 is TGTGCCAGCAGCCCCCGACTAGCGGAAAGCTCCTACAATGAGCAGTTCTTC. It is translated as CASSPRLAESSYNEQFF. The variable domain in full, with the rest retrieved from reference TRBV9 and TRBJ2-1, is DSGVTQTPKHLITATGQRVTLRCSPRSGDLSVYWYQQSLDQGLQFLIQYYNGEERAKGNILERFSAQQFPDLHSELNLSSLELGDSALYFCASSPRLAESSYNEQFFGPGTRLTVL.

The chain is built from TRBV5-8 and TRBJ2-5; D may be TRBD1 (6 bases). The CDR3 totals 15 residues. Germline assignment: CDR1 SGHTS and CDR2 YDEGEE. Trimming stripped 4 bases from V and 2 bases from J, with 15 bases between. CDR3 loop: CASSGVLGGQETQYF. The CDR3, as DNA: TGTGCCAGCAGCGGGGTATTAGGGGGACAAGAGACCCAGTACTTC.

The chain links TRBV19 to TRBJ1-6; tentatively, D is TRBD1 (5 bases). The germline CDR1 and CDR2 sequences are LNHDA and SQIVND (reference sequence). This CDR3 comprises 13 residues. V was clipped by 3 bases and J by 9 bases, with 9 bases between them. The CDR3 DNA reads TGTGCCAGTAGTATTGACAGCGTTTCACCCCTCCACTTT. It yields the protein CASSIDSVSPLHF.

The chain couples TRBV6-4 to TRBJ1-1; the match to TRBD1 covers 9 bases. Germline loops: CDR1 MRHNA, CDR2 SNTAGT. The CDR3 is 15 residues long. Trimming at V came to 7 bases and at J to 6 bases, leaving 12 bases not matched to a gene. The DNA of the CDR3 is TGTGCCAGCAAAAGGGACAGGGATGTTCACGCTGAAGCTTTCTTT. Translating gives CASKRDRDVHAEAFF.

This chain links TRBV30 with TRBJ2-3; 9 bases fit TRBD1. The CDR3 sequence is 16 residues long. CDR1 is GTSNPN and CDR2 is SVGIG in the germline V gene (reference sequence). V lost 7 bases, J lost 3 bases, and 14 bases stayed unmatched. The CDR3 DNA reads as TGTGCCTTTTCTGTCCGGGACAGGGCTCGAACAGATACGCAGTATTTT. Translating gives CAFSVRDRARTDTQYF.

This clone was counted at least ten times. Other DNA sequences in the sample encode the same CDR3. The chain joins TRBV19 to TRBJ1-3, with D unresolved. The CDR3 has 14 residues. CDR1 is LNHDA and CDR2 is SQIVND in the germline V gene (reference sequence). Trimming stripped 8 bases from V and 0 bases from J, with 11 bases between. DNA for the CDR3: TGTGCCAGTGGGGAGCTAAGCTCTGGAAACACCATATATTTT. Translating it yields CASGELSSGNTIYF.

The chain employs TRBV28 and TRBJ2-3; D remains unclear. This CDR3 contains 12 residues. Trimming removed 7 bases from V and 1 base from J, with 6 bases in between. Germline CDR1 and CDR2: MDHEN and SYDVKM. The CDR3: CASNSGTDTQYF. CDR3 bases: TGTGCCAGCAACTCTGGCACAGATACGCAGTATTTT. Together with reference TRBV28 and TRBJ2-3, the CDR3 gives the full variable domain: DVKVTQSSRYLVKRTGEKVFLECVQDMDHENMFWYRQDPGLGLRLIYFSYDVKMKEKGDIPEGYSVSREKKERFSLILESASTNQTSMYLCASNSGTDTQYFGPGTRLTVL.